Listed below are T cell receptor beta chains from one sample, sequenced in a study of T cells in Graves' hyperthyroidism and ophthalmopathy. TCRdb itself ran the multiplex PCR reads through MiXCR, one entry per CDR3 protein. The table has 560,000 or so distinct CDR3 sequences, 20% seen once; the top ten hold 47%. The sequencing sample was made of blood. The receptors derive from a man in his forties with Graves' ophthalmopathy. CDR3s include the opening cysteine and the closing phenylalanine or tryptophan. D genes are given only for firm matches. Size values are once, few and many counts, or a class for expanded clones, and some rows have none.

CDR3 DNA | CDR3 protein | clone size | J gene | D gene | V gene
TGTGCCAGCAGTGAAGTGGCAGGGGGACAGCCCCAGCATTTT | CASSEVAGGQPQHF | many | TRBJ1-5 | TRBD1 | TRBV2
TGTGCCAGCAGCCAAGGGACAGGGGATTTGAATGGCTACACCTTC | CASSQGTGDLNGYTF | few | TRBJ1-2 | TRBD1 | TRBV4-2
TGTGCCAGCAGCACATCGGGTAGCGGATTCACAGATACGCAGTATTTT | CASSTSGSGFTDTQYF | many | TRBJ2-3 | NA | TRBV12-3/TRBV12-4
TGTGCCAGCAGTTACTCGATAGCCGGAAGCTACGAGCAGTACTTC | CASSYSIAGSYEQYF | many | TRBJ2-7 | NA | TRBV6-2/TRBV6-3
TGTGCCAGCAGCCTCCGAGGGGGGGTGGGGGTCGTGAACAATCAGCCCCAGCATTTT | CASSLRGGVGVVNNQPQHF | NA | TRBJ1-5 | NA | TRBV7-2
TGTGCCAGCAGTGATGGGTTGGGGCAGGGTAACACTGAAGCTTTCTTT | CASSDGLGQGNTEAFF | many | TRBJ1-1 | NA | TRBV2
TGCGCCAGCAGTGATACAGGGACCGGACACGAGGAGACCCAGTACTTC | CASSDTGTGHEETQYF | NA | TRBJ2-5 | NA | TRBV10-2
TGTGCCAGCAGATCAACGGGACAGGGAAACTACGAGCAGTACTTC | CASRSTGQGNYEQYF | NA | TRBJ2-7 | TRBD1 | TRBV6-2/TRBV6-3
TGTGCCAGCAGGGAGGACGGTTCCTACGAGCAGTACTTC | CASREDGSYEQYF | few | TRBJ2-7 | NA | TRBV12-3/TRBV12-4
TGTGCCATCAGTACTAGCGGGGGAACTAATGAGCAGTTCTTC | CAISTSGGTNEQFF | many | TRBJ2-1 | TRBD2 | TRBV10-3